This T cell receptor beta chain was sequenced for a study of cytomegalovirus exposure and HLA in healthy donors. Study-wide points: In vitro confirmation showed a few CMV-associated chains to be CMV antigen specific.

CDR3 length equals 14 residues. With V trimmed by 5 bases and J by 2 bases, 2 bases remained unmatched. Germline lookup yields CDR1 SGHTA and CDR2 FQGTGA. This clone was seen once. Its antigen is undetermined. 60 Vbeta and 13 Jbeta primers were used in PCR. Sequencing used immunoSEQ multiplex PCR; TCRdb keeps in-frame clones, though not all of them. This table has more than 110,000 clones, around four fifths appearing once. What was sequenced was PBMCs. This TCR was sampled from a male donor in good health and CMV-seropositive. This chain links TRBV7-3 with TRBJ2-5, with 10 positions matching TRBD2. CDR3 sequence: CASSNSGGQETQYF. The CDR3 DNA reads TGTGCCAGCAGCAATAGCGGGGGGCAAGAGACCCAGTACTTC.